The 26 T cell receptor beta chains listed next were all sequenced from one sample in a study of T cell responses to AZD1222 COVID-19 vaccine listed by TCRdb under 2021. Taken with the paper, the label for time point translates to: baseline before first vaccination. The library was built by means of the immunoSEQ multiplex PCR assay. TCRdb carries this immuneACCESS record with in-frame sequences only. Its versions omit some clonotypes, under half of them owing to an unresolved V gene in the studies checked, with the rest unexplained. The sample data list tens of thousands of clones, and around 84% of these were observed just once. Roughly a tenth of the sample belongs to the ten largest clones. The source material was peripheral blood, sampled on day 0 of AZD1222 vaccination. The source is an adult in good health.

This chain connects TRBV30 to TRBJ1-2; D remains unclear. Trimming removed 0 bases from V and 1 base from J, with 15 bases in between. Germline CDR1 GTSNPN, CDR2 SVGIG (reference sequence). The length of the CDR3 is 16 residues. CDR3 coding DNA: TGTGCCTGGAGTGTAAAGGGCCGGCCGCTTAACTATGGCTACACCTTC. Residues: CAWSVKGRPLNYGYTF.

This clone was observed once. This chain uses TRBV18 with TRBJ2-5; 8 nucleotides line up with TRBD1. This CDR3 contains 13 residues. Germline CDR1 reads KGHSH; CDR2 reads LQKENI. V gave up 5 bases and J gave up 3 bases; unmatched junction bases: 2. The CDR3 sequence: CASSAGQEETQYF. CDR3 nucleotides: TGTGCCAGCTCAGCGGGACAGGAAGAGACCCAGTACTTC.

This chain links TRBV9 with TRBJ2-1; no clear D. V was shortened by 4 bases and J by 10 bases, with 15 bases between the two germline ends. The CDR3 contains 13 residues. Germline lookup yields CDR1 SGDLS and CDR2 YYNGEE. CDR3 region: CASSTGTQTEQFF. CDR3 in DNA: TGTGCCAGCAGCACTGGCACCCAAACAGAGCAGTTCTTC.

This clone was observed a handful of times. The genes are TRBV7-2 and TRBJ2-7; no definite D call. The CDR3 length is 13 residues. From germline, CDR1 is SGHTA and CDR2 FQGNSA. Between the trimmed V and J ends, which lost 6 bases and 0 bases, there was a span of 9 bases. The CDR3 DNA reads TGTGCCAGCAGGTCTCGGCCCTCCTACGAGCAGTACTTC. Protein: CASRSRPSYEQYF.

This chain links TRBV14 with TRBJ2-1; D possibly corresponds to TRBD1 (5 bases). V lost 4 bases, J lost 4 bases, and 14 bases lay in between. There are 15 residues in the CDR3. Germline CDR1 and CDR2: SGHDN and FVKESK. This chain's CDR3 is CASSPPQGGYNEQFF. The CDR3 coding sequence is TGTGCCAGCAGCCCCCCCCAGGGTGGGTACAATGAGCAGTTCTTC.

The rearrangement joins TRBV6-5 to TRBJ1-2; 8 nucleotides line up with TRBD1. The V gene end was trimmed by 10 bases and the J gene end by 6 bases; junction bases not matched to a gene: 7. Germline assignment: CDR1 MNHEY and CDR2 SVGAGI. This CDR3 is 12 amino acids long. The DNA of the CDR3 is TGTGCCACAAAGACAGGGGATGATGGCTACACCTTC. Protein: CATKTGDDGYTF.

This clone was recorded a few times. This sequence joins TRBV11-2 and TRBJ1-2, with D perhaps TRBD1 (6 bases). This CDR3 region has 15 residues. CDR1 is SGHAT and CDR2 is FQNNGV in the germline V gene. V lost 4 bases and J 4 bases, leaving 16 bases between the germline ends. The CDR3 coding sequence is TGTGCCAGCAGCTCTCAAATGGGGGGCAGCTATGGCTACACCTTC. Translating it yields CASSSQMGGSYGYTF.

The genes are TRBV6-5 and TRBJ2-7; tentatively, D is TRBD1 (6 bases). Germline CDR1 and CDR2: MNHEY and SVGAGI. V gave up 6 bases and J gave up 5 bases, with 20 bases separating them. CDR3 length equals 15 residues. The CDR3 here is CASSRRQGLVDEQYF. The CDR3 nucleotides are TGTGCCAGCAGCCGACGGCAGGGGTTAGTAGACGAGCAGTACTTC.

V usage is TRBV2 and J usage is TRBJ2-3, with TRBD2 matching over 8 bases. The CDR3 is 14 amino acids. After removal of 7 bases from V and 3 bases from J, the junction contained 6 bases not matched to a gene. Germline V lookup: CDR1 SNHLY, CDR2 FYNNEI. The CDR3 spells CASTSGRITDTQYF. CDR3 DNA: TGTGCCAGCACCAGCGGGAGAATAACAGATACGCAGTATTTT. Looking up the rest from reference TRBV2 and TRBJ2-3 gives the full variable domain: EPEVTQTPSHQVTQMGQEVILRCVPISNHLYFYWYRQILGQKVEFLVSFYNNEISEKSEIFDDQFSVERPDGSNFTLKIRSTKLEDSAMYFCASTSGRITDTQYFGPGTRLTVL.

This chain uses TRBV28 with TRBJ2-7, with 8 nucleotides matching TRBD2. After removal of 7 bases from V and 3 bases from J, the junction contained 8 bases not matched to a gene. From germline, CDR1 is MDHEN and CDR2 SYDVKM. The CDR3 runs to 14 residues. The CDR3 loop is CASMVSSGFYEQYF. For the CDR3, the DNA is TGTGCCAGCATGGTCTCTAGCGGGTTCTACGAGCAGTACTTC.

This chain links TRBV19 with TRBJ2-3, with D possibly matching TRBD1 (6 bases). The CDR3 extends over 15 amino acids. The germline V gene has CDR1 LNHDA and CDR2 SQIVND (reference sequence). The ends were cut back, 8 bases at V and 1 base at J, with 16 bases in the middle. The CDR3 coding sequence is TGTGCCAGTGGCGGACAGTCCCGGGGCACAGATACGCAGTATTTT. This codes for CASGGQSRGTDTQYF.

The gene calls are TRBV7-8 and TRBJ2-2; weak D call: TRBD1 (5 bases). The V end was cut by 6 bases, the J end by 1 base, with 15 bases between. The CDR3 totals 16 residues. The germline V gene encodes CDR1 SGHVS and CDR2 FQNEAQ. The chain's CDR3 is CASRLTGYGNTGELFF. The CDR3 region has the DNA TGTGCCAGCAGACTTACAGGTTACGGGAACACCGGGGAGCTGTTTTTT.

This chain joins TRBV4-2 and TRBJ2-3, with D perhaps TRBD2 (6 bases). The CDR3 contains 15 residues. CDR1 LGHNA and CDR2 YNFKEQ come from the germline V gene. Trimming removed 8 bases from V and 1 base from J, with 16 bases in between. The DNA of the CDR3 is TGTGCCAGCTCATGGGAAGCGGGTGGCACAGATACGCAGTATTTT. Its translation is CASSWEAGGTDTQYF.

The CDR3, as DNA: TGTGCCAGTTCCTTTGGACACCGCCAAGAGACCCAGTACTTC. Residues: CASSFGHRQETQYF. The rearrangement links TRBV6-5 to TRBJ2-5, with a possible D match to TRBD1 (5 bases). Per germline, CDR1 MNHEY and CDR2 SVGAGI. The V and J ends lost 9 bases and 1 base respectively, with 15 bases between them. The CDR3 extends over 14 amino acids.

The genes are TRBV5-1 and TRBJ1-2, with 8 positions matching TRBD1. The V gene end was trimmed by 4 bases and the J gene end by 6 bases; junction bases not matched to a gene: 5. This CDR3 is built from 13 residues. Per the germline V gene, CDR1 is SGHRS and CDR2 is YFSETQ. In nucleotides, the CDR3 is TGCGCCAGCAGCCCACAGGGGGGAAATGGCTACACCTTC. As protein: CASSPQGGNGYTF.

Only one count was recorded for this clone. This chain links TRBV19 with TRBJ2-1; a possible D gene is TRBD1 (6 bases). This CDR3 has 12 amino acids. The ends were cut back, 5 bases at V and 8 bases at J, with 10 bases in the middle. CDR1 is LNHDA and CDR2 is SQIVND in the germline V gene (reference sequence). The chain's CDR3 is CASSYRVHEQFF. The CDR3 bases are TGTGCCAGTAGTTACAGGGTCCATGAGCAGTTCTTC.

The genes are TRBV3-1 (or the pseudogene TRBV3-2) and TRBJ1-3; D possibly corresponds to TRBD1 (5 bases). The CDR3 runs to 19 residues. CDR1 and CDR2 from the germline V gene are LGHDT and YNNKEL (reference sequence). Trimming cost V 1 base and J 4 bases, with 23 bases left between them. CDR3 protein: CASSQGFWVGGSAGNTIYF. CDR3 nucleotide sequence: TGTGCCAGCAGCCAAGGATTTTGGGTTGGGGGATCAGCGGGAAACACCATATATTTT.

The CDR3 DNA follows: TGTGCCAGTACAGGGCGGGTTCGCACCGGGGAGCTGTTTTTT. Amino acid sequence: CASTGRVRTGELFF. The chain is built from TRBV19 and TRBJ2-2, with D tentatively TRBD1 or TRBD2 (5 bases each). V shed 7 bases and J shed 4 bases, with 13 bases lying between them. Looked up from germline, CDR1 is LNHDA and CDR2 is SQIVND (reference sequence). The CDR3 has 14 amino acids.

This clone was counted a single time. The rearrangement uses TRBV12-3 or TRBV12-4 and TRBJ1-1; unclear D gene. Deletions cut 6 bases from V and 1 base from J, with 9 bases between. The CDR3 loop spans 13 amino acids. CDR3 residues: CASRLGRNTEAFF. In nucleotides, the CDR3 is TGTGCCAGCAGGCTAGGCAGGAACACTGAAGCTTTCTTT.

In regard to this clone: The sample holds other DNA sequences that translate to the same CDR3. The chain is built from TRBV6-1 and TRBJ2-7; 7 nucleotides line up with TRBD1. With V trimmed by 1 base and J by 0 bases, 0 bases remained unmatched. Germline CDR1 reads MNHNS; CDR2 reads SASEGT. The CDR3 length is 14 residues. Here the CDR3 reads CASSEGQGSYEQYF. The CDR3 DNA reads TGTGCCAGCAGTGAAGGACAGGGCTCCTACGAGCAGTACTTC.

Comment on this clone: A read error may produce the germline difference seen at one junction end. The chain joins TRBV9 to TRBJ2-3, with D possibly TRBD2 on 6 matching bases. The CDR3 is 16 amino acids. The germline V gene encodes CDR1 SGDLS and CDR2 YYNGEE. The chain's CDR3 is CASSDPRGTGTNTQYF. CDR3 sequence (DNA): TGTGCCAGCAGCGACCCTCGGGGGACGGGCACAAATACGCAGTATTTT.

This clone was seen only once. The chain joins TRBV5-6 to TRBJ1-1; D is unclear. CDR1 and CDR2 (germline): SGHDT, YYEEEE. Trimming stripped 1 base from V and 5 bases from J, with 18 bases between. The CDR3 loop spans 16 amino acids. For the CDR3, the DNA is TGTGCCAGCAGCTTGTTGGCCGGGTCAGGTAAAACTGAAGCTTTCTTT. Protein: CASSLLAGSGKTEAFF.

In this sample, this clone turned up once. The chain joins TRBV2 to TRBJ1-3; 8 bases match TRBD1. CDR1 SNHLY and CDR2 FYNNEI come from the germline V gene. Germline trimming cut 4 bases from V and 0 bases from J; bases unmatched to any gene: 2. There are 15 residues in the CDR3. The CDR3 DNA is TGTGCCAGCAGTGCACAGGGGGTCTCTGGAAACACCATATATTTT. It is translated as CASSAQGVSGNTIYF.

This clone was detected only once. The chain carries TRBV5-4 and TRBJ1-2, with D possibly TRBD1 on 5 matching bases. This CDR3 comprises 15 residues. CDR1 is SGHNT and CDR2 is YYREEE in the germline V gene (reference sequence). V was clipped by 3 bases and J by 5 bases, with 17 bases between them. The CDR3 protein is CASSSGAGAGYGYTF. Here the CDR3 DNA reads TGTGCCAGCAGCTCCGGGGCGGGAGCGGGATATGGCTACACCTTC.

The chain links TRBV4-1 to TRBJ2-7; maybe TRBD1 (5 bases). Looked up from germline, CDR1 is MGHRA and CDR2 is YSYEKL. V shed 1 base and J shed 3 bases, with 22 bases lying between them. CDR3 length: 18 amino acids. For the CDR3, the DNA is TGCGCCAGCAGCCAAGGGTGGGGCGCGCAATCGAGTGTCTACGAGCAGTACTTC. Residues: CASSQGWGAQSSVYEQYF.

This rearrangement joins TRBV7-6 to TRBJ2-5, with D possibly matching TRBD2 (5 bases). The V end lost 10 bases, the J end lost 4 bases, and 22 bases lay between the germline ends. Per germline, CDR1 SGHVS and CDR2 FNYEAQ. The CDR3 spans 15 residues. The CDR3 DNA follows: TGTGCCACCACCCTCACCCTAGCAGCTAGAGAGACCCAGTACTTC. It specifies CATTLTLAARETQYF.